This TCR beta chain was identified during a study of beta chain features in type 1 diabetes. This clone was detected only a few times. The entirety of the isolated RNA underwent reverse transcription, so expressed TCRB transcripts were sequenced. Sequencing was performed with immunoSEQ multiplex PCR; in TCRdb, only in-frame clones are kept and a portion is missing. This sample yields 310,000 or so clones, of which 8% are seen a single time; less than 0.45% belongs to the top ten. The CDR3 has 13 amino acids. V dropped 3 bases and J dropped 6 bases, with 9 bases sitting between them. Germline V gene lookup returns CDR1 SGHTA and CDR2 FQGNSA. Sorting that relied on CD45RO/CCR7/CD25/CD127/CD95/CD27 yielded CD4+ naive, central memory, regulatory and stem cell-like memory cells.

Sequencing input: central memory CD4+ T cells from blood. V and J are TRBV7-2 and TRBJ2-1; D gene ambiguous. The sequence came from a woman aged 18-29 years in good health. The DNA for the CDR3 is TGTGCCAGCAGCTTGGCCCGCGGCAATGAGCAGTTCTTC. It encodes CASSLARGNEQFF. The variable domain in full, completed from reference TRBV7-2 and TRBJ2-1, reads GAGVSQSPSNKVTEKGKDVELRCDPISGHTALYWYRQSLGQGLEFLIYFQGNSAPDKSGLPSDRFSAERTGGSVSTLTIQRTQQEDSAVYLCASSLARGNEQFFGPGTRLTVL.